The T cell receptor (beta chain) under discussion was sequenced for a study of identical twins (TCRdb year 2016). Broadly, across the study: The study deep-sequenced TCR alpha and beta repertoires from monozygotic twins, unrelated adults of various ages and cord blood to test whether fetal clonotypes persist. To rule out contamination, the twin experiments were replicated at different times with different library preparation protocols. On the study overall, not on this receptor specifically: Compared with coincidental sharing between unrelated individuals, out-of-frame TCR alpha sequences shared between twins had an excess of sequences with low generation probability. Abundant cord blood beta clonotypes carried fewer insertions; young adult naive repertoires showed a weaker similar trend, while memory repertoires showed none. Recombination models systematically underestimated out-of-frame TCR alpha sharing in monozygotic twins but agreed with sharing between unrelated individuals. Excess twin sharing in beta out-of-frame sequences was weaker because fewer shared sequences lowered the signal-to-noise ratio. Because the same donors could not be followed over many years, the conclusions relied on cross-sectional statistical analysis. Zero-insertion analyses could be partly confounded by invariant T cells such as MAIT and iNKT, though diverse VJ usage argued against such confounding for most clonotypes.

Libraries were built with 5' RACE. For sequencing, an Illumina HiSeq 2000 was employed. A universal primer binding site was added through template switching, and the final cDNA carried a unique molecular identifier so that TCR cDNA molecules could be counted accurately. Specific primers in the conserved constant-segment region were used to synthesize first-strand cDNA for TCR alpha and beta chains. Each cDNA library was double barcoded, with a SMART-Mk sample barcode plus Illumina barcodes, to control for contamination. TruSeq adapter sequences and Illumina sample barcodes were added in two successive PCR steps. Sequencing of the TCR alpha and beta cDNA libraries was done on the Illumina HiSeq platform using custom primers. On the authors' methods: MiGEC was used to process raw reads and extract unique molecular identifiers, and MiXCR was used to find CDR3 positions. Recombination models were inferred per individual with the repgenHMM and IGoR tools using an EM algorithm. Shared clonotype analysis was performed with the tcR package in R, normalizing sharing by the product of cloneset sizes. To study raw recombination free of thymic and clonal selection effects, out-of-frame nonproductive sequences were analyzed. Clones were called with MiXCR by TCRdb after fastp trimmed the public reads at Q25, and only in-frame beta chains were retained. Identical CDR3 proteins give one entry, which carries the most common genes and DNA. The V and J calls, along with clone size, are taken from TCRdb and not from the paper's own processing. This sample is represented by approximately 350,000 distinct CDR3 sequences; 10% to 15% of them were singletons. Roughly 7% of the sample belongs to the ten largest clones.

Every donor was a healthy Caucasian. The twin cohort consisted of three pairs of female monozygotic twins, all aged roughly 18 to 30 years. CD4+ and CD8+ T cell populations were isolated with positive isolation kits from Invitrogen. The germline V and J ends show losses of 6 bases and 3 bases respectively, and no gene match explains 4 bases of the junction. From the germline V gene, CDR1 is SGHVS and CDR2 is FQNEAQ. The cysteine opens and the phenylalanine closes a CDR3 of 15 amino acids. Only the CDR3 part of the read is kept: 45 bases, read in frame from the first base. This clonotype appeared a few times. This receptor's antigen is unknown. The sample holds no much larger clone one base away, and base qualities are not on file. These same records also appear under a second study, on yellow fever vaccine responses in identical twins. As described in the second report: The T cell response to vaccination in identical twins was reported by the authors to appear partly convergent and partly personalized. In the study, vaccine-responding T cell clones were precisely tracked in identical twins.

The sequence joins TRBV7-8 to TRBJ2-2, and 10 bases in between align with TRBD1. The receptor was isolated from a woman aged 18-35 years in good health. Specimen: CD8+ T cells sorted from blood. The bases are TGTGCCAGCAGTCCGACAGGGGGCTACACCGGGGAGCTGTTTTTT. This codes for CASSPTGGYTGELFF.